This T cell receptor beta chain was captured by sequencing in a study of blood T cell repertoires in COVID-19. The wider study: Spain, Italy and the United States supplied samples that represented acute and convalescent COVID-19. T cells, B-cell-depleted T cells, or PBMCs provided the cDNA or gDNA that served as material.

Trimming at V came to 2 bases and at J to 5 bases, leaving 12 bases not matched to a gene. Per germline, CDR1 SGHRS and CDR2 YFSETQ. The CDR3 loop spans 16 amino acids. As handled by the study authors: How many nucleated cells were present was estimated from reference gene primer amplification. Profiled with immunoSEQ multiplex PCR; TCRdb holds only in-frame clones, not every one. That table supplies the V and J calls and clone size; D and trimming were determined from the DNA. The sample gives about 15,000 clones, around 88% of which show up once; about 9% is in the top ten. Sequenced input: peripheral blood. This sequence joins TRBV5-1 and TRBJ2-5, with 7 bases that match TRBD2. This TCR was sampled from a human donor in a cohort sampled during active COVID-19. CDR3 sequence (DNA): TGCGCCAGCAGCTTTCCGCCCCGGGAGGCGGGGGAGACCCAGTACTTC. This sequence encodes CASSFPPREAGETQYF. Using reference TRBV5-1 and TRBJ2-5 for the parts outside the CDR3, the full variable domain is KAGVTQTPRYLIKTRGQQVTLSCSPISGHRSVSWYQQTPGQGLQFLFEYFSETQRNKGNFPGRFSGRQFSNSRSEMNVSTLELGDSALYLCASSFPPREAGETQYFGPGTRLLVL.